This TCR beta chain emerged from a study of long-term antiretroviral therapy in people with HIV. Study outcomes and limitations: Whereas controls had wider CDR3 length ranges, HIV repertoires had narrower ones. Dominant in the repertoire at all time points were clones expanded before ART.

As regards this clone: The antigen remains unidentified.

Survey level was the resolution at which the v3.0 immunoSEQ assay ran. Generated by immunoSEQ multiplex PCR, the TCRdb table keeps only in-frame clones and is missing some. The table shows under 20,000 clones, with 60% to 80% occurring only once. Trimming pared 4 bases from V and 3 bases from J, leaving 13 bases between. CDR1 is LNHDA, CDR2 SQIVND, per germline (reference sequence). The CDR3 covers 15 residues. The sequence was obtained from a woman aged 45-59 years with HIV. V usage is TRBV19 and J usage is TRBJ1-5, with no clear D. Source: unsorted PBMCs, taken 1.5 years before starting antiretroviral therapy. The CDR3 region has the DNA TGTGCCAGTAGTAGTCCCGGACGGGACAATCAGCCCCAGCATTTT. Encoded protein: CASSSPGRDNQPQHF. The complete variable domain, with remaining parts taken from reference TRBV19 and TRBJ1-5, reads DGGITQSPKYLFRKEGQNVTLSCEQNLNHDAMYWYRQDPGQGLRLIYYSQIVNDFQKGDIAEGYSVSREKKESFPLTVTSAQKNPTAFYLCASSSPGRDNQPQHFGDGTRLSIL.